The following is a T cell receptor beta chain sequence with its context. This clonotype was seen repeatedly, ten times or more. The antigen it binds to is not known. This sequence may be a read error, since a much larger clone differs from it by one base. Preparation of the library involved 5' RACE. The instrument given in TCRdb is Illumina HiSeq 2500. A second PCR of about 6 to 11 cycles was performed with a sample-barcoded 5' primer and a J-beta primer mix. Each TCR beta cDNA molecule received a unique molecular identifier from a template-switch 5' adaptor carrying 12 random nucleotides. At least 2.5 million CDR3-containing paired-end reads were obtained from each sample. All of the RNA was converted into first-strand cDNA using the Mint cDNA synthesis kit, with a TRBC-specific oligonucleotide serving as the primer. Following uracil-DNA glycosylase treatment, a first 18-cycle PCR with universal primers M1SS and BC2_uni_R was performed on all cDNA. On the study's bioinformatics: Each sample was normalized by randomly selecting 1 million high-quality reads, each carrying a distinct molecular identifier. Instead of being binned into consensus sequences, reads that shared molecular identifiers were thrown out. MiTCR, with a Q25 quality threshold and the strictest error-elimination algorithm, was used for CDR3 identification, clonotype clustering and error correction. Lower-bound total TCR beta diversity was estimated with a nonparametric unseen species model using Euler transformation. The raw public reads went through TCRdb reprocessing: fastp at Q25, MiXCR clone calling, in-frame beta chains kept. A single entry per CDR3 protein holds the most common genes and DNA from its merged rows. The authors' filters were not applied to this entry. For this sample there are some 940,000 distinct CDR3 sequences; under 35% appear just once. Jointly, the top ten make up 9.5% to 13% of the sample.

The sample originates from a study of blood T cells in healthy people across ages (dated by TCRdb to about 2015). Context from the whole study: In model experiments, roughly one uniquely barcoded TCR beta cDNA molecule per two T cells was captured by template switching. The donors were split into four age groups: young (average 16 years), middle-aged (roughly 40), aged (about 56) and long-lived (under 90). Two additional independent replicas of 1 million unique cDNA reads from the same blood draw were analyzed for two donors (one aged 18 to 30 and one aged 80 or older). Using deep sequencing normalized with unique cDNA molecular identifiers, the study measured how TCR beta repertoire diversity changes with age.

CDR1 DFQATT and CDR2 SNEGSKA are derived from the germline V gene (reference sequence). The CDR3 runs 14 amino acids, cysteine and phenylalanine included. Only the CDR3 part of the read is kept: 42 bases, read in frame from the first base. The 39 donors, aged about 6 to 95 years, were systemically healthy Caucasian individuals from Russia. Roughly 11 milliliters of peripheral blood were drawn from each donor into EDTA-treated Vacutainer tubes. Ficoll-Paque density-gradient centrifugation was used to isolate PBMCs, with at least 7 million obtained per sample. Trizol reagent was used to extract total RNA from PBMCs, with at least 5 micrograms per sample. For every donor, flow cytometry on a PBMC aliquot measured the percentage of naive CD45RAhigh/CD27high T cells. What the research found in general, with its limitations: Because the CMV infection status of the donors was unknown, age-related changes in expanded clonotypes may potentially have been confounded. The percentage of naive T cells measured by flow cytometry correlated strongly with observed TCR beta diversity. As age increased, observed TCR beta diversity per million T cells dropped in a roughly linear way, and a significant reduction was already evident by age 40. Because profiling used bulk unsorted PBMCs, naive and antigen-experienced compartments could not be compared conclusively. Estimates of total diversity based on one million sequenced T cells were regarded as lower bounds and as underestimates. Compared with the aged group, the long-lived group had more naive CD4+ T cells, fewer expanded clones and increased TCR diversity, suggesting age selection.

The same specimen was also included in a second study, on T cells of mothers and their children. The second study reports: Nine systemically healthy Caucasian individuals, comprising three mothers and their six children, were included as donors. cDNA synthesis used all of the extracted RNA, with roughly 1.5 ug of RNA in each 15 ul reaction. In the second PCR, sample barcodes and 2-4 random nucleotides were introduced via the M1S primer. Over 8 million TCR beta CDR3 reads came from each mother, compared with approximately 3 million reads from each child. In both related and unrelated pairs, thymic selection shapes the output of TCR recombination in a similar way, with inherited differences having only a minor effect. Normalized repertoire overlap was always found to be slightly, but never significantly, higher in related mother-child pairs than in unrelated mother-child pairs. With a sensitivity of approximately 96 clones per million clonotypes, no persistent microchimeric T cell clones were detected. Deep NGS was used in the study to compare the TCR beta repertoires of mothers and children and to look for features that separate related mother-child pairs from unrelated individuals. Mothers averaged approximately 41 +/- 4 years of age and children averaged roughly 11 +/- 4 years. After adapters were ligated using NEBNext reagents, the libraries underwent 100+100 nt paired-end sequencing on an Illumina HiSeq 2000. To prevent cross-contamination, the mother and child libraries were prepared one month apart and sequenced in separate runs. Between roughly 450,000 and 2,200,000 distinct TCR beta clonotypes were identified per donor. Naive TCR beta clonotypes were estimated from low-frequency clonotypes matched to each donor's FACS-determined naive share, without sorting.

The chain is made from TRBV20-1 and TRBJ2-1; the junction holds 8 bases that match TRBD1. The DNA end is a closer match to TRBJ2-7, so the J assignment may be wrong. The sequence was obtained from a woman aged 40-49 years in good health. The sequencing input was blood. The CDR3 loop reads CSAEPTGQDNEQYF. The sequenced DNA is TGCAGTGCCGAACCTACGGGACAGGACAATGAGCAGTACTTC.